The subject of this entry is one TCR beta chain. Per the authors' pipeline: For nucleated cells, counts were estimated from reference gene primer amplification. Only in-frame clones appear in the TCRdb table, and some are missing; sequencing was by immunoSEQ multiplex PCR. The V and J calls and the clone size are those of that table, but D and trimming were determined from the DNA. The sample includes about 82,000 clones, roughly 80% of them seen just once. The source of the sample is a study of blood T cell repertoires in COVID-19. Those enrolled in Seattle joined during active infection and were followed longitudinally afterward. CDR1 is SNHLY, CDR2 FYNNEI, per germline. The junction had 2 bases not matched to a gene; V was cut back by 9 bases and J by 2 bases. CDR3 size: 12 residues.

This clonotype was sampled from a man in his 60s with COVID-19, enrolled during active disease. The sequenced sample was peripheral blood. The rearrangement uses TRBV2 and TRBJ2-5, with 8 bases fitting TRBD1. The CDR3 DNA sequence: TGTGCCAGGGGGACAGGTCAAGAGACCCAGTACTTC. Translating it yields CARGTGQETQYF.